A single sample gave rise to the 16 T cell receptor beta chains below, sequenced in a study of T cells in women clearing cervical HPV infection. The repertoire was sequenced with immunoSEQ multiplex PCR; TCRdb's copy has only in-frame clones and lacks some. The sample has over 10,000 clones. Sequencing was performed on blood buffy coat. These TCRs come from a woman aged 18 to 69 with a cervical HPV16 infection that either progressed to CIN3+ or cleared (not recorded which).

Regarding this clone: Compared with germline, one end of the junction differs, possibly owing to a read error. The read terminates 3 residues before the CDR3 end, so the remaining end is supplied by the germline J gene. V is TRBV4-2 and J is TRBJ1-4; 10 nucleotides line up with TRBD1. Germline CDR1 and CDR2: LGHNA and YNFKEQ. CDR3 size: 18 residues. CDR3 DNA, as far as it was read: TGCGCCAGCAGCCAAGATGGGCCTAGGACAGGGGGTGTAGAAAAA. This gives the protein CASSQDGPRTGGVEK. In full, the CDR3 reads CASSQDGPRTGGVEKLFF.

As for this clone: Sequencing ends 3 residues short of the CDR3 end; the germline J gene provides the rest. The rearrangement joins TRBV19 to TRBJ1-4; 9 nucleotides match TRBD1. Germline V lookup: CDR1 LNHDA, CDR2 SQIVND (reference sequence). CDR3 length equals 15 residues. Germline trimming cut 4 bases from V and 7 bases from J; bases unmatched to any gene: 7. The DNA read from the CDR3 is TGTGCCAGTAGTAGTCTGGGACAGGGTCCTGAAAAA. Translating it yields CASSSLGQGPEK. The entire CDR3 reads CASSSLGQGPEKLFF.

Details on this clone: Read sequence stops 3 residues before the CDR3 end, and the germline J gene provides the missing end. The V and J genes are TRBV5-1 and TRBJ1-6; 8 bases match TRBD1. Trimming cost V 4 bases and J 9 bases; bases outside gene matches: 6. Germline CDR1 and CDR2: SGHRS and YFSETQ. The CDR3 runs 14 residues. The CDR3 loop reads CASSPGQESSPLHF. The part of the CDR3 DNA that was read is TGCGCCAGCAGCCCGGGACAGGAGAGTTCACCC.

Remarks on this clone: The read ends 3 residues early relative to the CDR3; the germline J gene fills the gap. The chain combines TRBV6-1 with TRBJ2-3; tentative D call: TRBD2 (6 bases). V lost 4 bases, J lost 1 base, and 15 bases lay in between. CDR1 MNHNS and CDR2 SASEGT come from the germline V gene. This CDR3 spans 16 amino acids. The sequenced CDR3 bases are TGTGCCAGCAGTGCCGAGCGGGCGTTAGGCACAGATACG. Its protein product is CASSAERALGTDT. In full, the CDR3 reads CASSAERALGTDTQYF.

On this clone itself: The read ends 3 residues early relative to the CDR3; the germline J gene fills the gap. The chain joins TRBV30 to TRBJ1-6; D is perhaps TRBD1 (5 bases). Germline V CDR1 and CDR2: GTSNPN, SVGIG (reference sequence). The CDR3 totals 14 residues. V was cut by 1 base and J by 5 bases, with 9 bases left in between. The covered CDR3 bases are TGTGCCTGGAGTGGACAGATCAATAATTCACCC. Residues: CAWSGQINNSP. The entire CDR3 is CAWSGQINNSPLHF.

Comment on this clone: The read terminates 3 residues ahead of where the CDR3 ends, so the germline J gene completes it. The chain links TRBV6-2 or TRBV6-3 to TRBJ1-4, with 8 positions matching TRBD1. Germline CDR1 reads MNHEY; CDR2 reads SVGEGT. This CDR3 contains 17 residues. The covered CDR3 bases are TGTGCCAGCAGTTACTCGGCCGGGACAGGCAACAATTCACCA. This codes for CASSYSAGTGNNSP. The entire CDR3 protein is CASSYSAGTGNNSPLFF.

Notes on this clone: The read terminates 3 residues ahead of where the CDR3 ends, so the germline J gene completes it. The genes are TRBV30 and TRBJ2-3; maybe TRBD1 (5 bases). The CDR3 loop spans 15 amino acids. Germline loops: CDR1 GTSNPN, CDR2 SVGIG (reference sequence). Partial CDR3 DNA: TGTGCCTGGAGTACCACAAGGGGCGTAGGAGAGACG. It translates to CAWSTTRGVGET. The whole CDR3 region reads CAWSTTRGVGETQYF.

As regards this clone: Read sequence stops 3 residues before the CDR3 end, and the germline J gene provides the missing end. The chain is built from TRBV30 and TRBJ1-2; D call uncertain. CDR3 length equals 13 residues. V was pared by 2 bases and J by 4 bases, with 11 bases between. Germline CDR1 and CDR2: GTSNPN and SVGIG (reference sequence). The covered CDR3 bases are TGTGCCTGGAGTCCGCAGGCAGGCTATGGC. This encodes CAWSPQAGYG. The full CDR3 sequence reads CAWSPQAGYGYTF.

As for this clone: The sequence runs out 3 residues before the end of the CDR3; the remainder is reconstructed from the germline J gene. This sequence joins TRBV6-2 or TRBV6-3 and TRBJ2-3, with D perhaps matching TRBD1 (6 bases). The CDR3 contains 15 residues. V lost 5 bases and J 2 bases, leaving 14 bases between the germline ends. In germline, CDR1 is MNHEY, CDR2 SVGEGT. The CDR3 here is CASSKQGINTDTQYF. The DNA read from the CDR3 is TGTGCCAGCAGTAAACAGGGAATCAACACAGATACG.

Points on this clone: Read data end 3 residues before the CDR3 end; the end is taken from the germline J gene. This chain links TRBV30 with TRBJ1-4, with D possibly TRBD1 on 5 matching bases. This CDR3 spans 15 amino acids. Trimming stripped 0 bases from V and 4 bases from J, with 12 bases between. Germline V CDR1 and CDR2: GTSNPN, SVGIG (reference sequence). The CDR3 DNA, read in part, is TGTGCCTGGAGTGTGTTCGACAGTCTTAATGAAAAA. Protein: CAWSVFDSLNEK. From start to end, the CDR3 is CAWSVFDSLNEKLFF.

Of note for this clone: The read stops 3 residues short of the end of the CDR3; the missing end is completed from the germline J gene. This chain uses TRBV7-9 with TRBJ1-6, with D perhaps TRBD1 (5 bases). This CDR3 contains 12 residues. V was pared by 3 bases and J by 10 bases, with 7 bases between. The germline CDR1 and CDR2 sequences are SEHNR and FQNEAQ (reference sequence). This CDR3 reads CASSLDTSPLHF. CDR3 DNA, as far as it was read: TGTGCCAGCAGCTTGGACACCTCACCC.

With respect to this clone: The sequence runs out 3 residues before the end of the CDR3; the remainder is reconstructed from the germline J gene. The rearrangement joins TRBV11-2 to TRBJ1-2; weak D call: TRBD1 (6 bases). V shed 5 bases and J shed 3 bases, with 16 bases lying between them. CDR1 and CDR2 (germline): SGHAT, FQNNGV. CDR3 size: 15 residues. The CDR3 sequence is CASSGATRGDYGYTF. CDR3 DNA, as far as it was read: TGTGCCAGCAGCGGGGCGACCAGGGGTGACTATGGC.

Of note for this clone: With the read ending 3 residues before the CDR3 end, the germline J gene is used to fill in that end. The chain links TRBV11-3 to TRBJ2-1; D remains ambiguous. Germline V gene sequence: CDR1 SGHNT, CDR2 YENEEA. The V end lost 3 bases, the J end lost 7 bases, and 7 bases lay between the germline ends. There are 12 residues in the CDR3. CDR3 DNA (partial): TGTGCCAGCAGCTTCGAAGGGAATGAG. It yields the protein CASSFEGNE. The whole CDR3 sequence reads CASSFEGNEQFF.

A note on this clone: The read ends 3 residues before the CDR3 terminus; that terminus is restored from the germline J gene. V gene TRBV19 combines with J gene TRBJ2-7; TRBD1 agrees at 8 bases. Germline CDR1 reads LNHDA; CDR2 reads SQIVND (reference sequence). Trimming took 6 bases from V and 4 from J; bases not matched to a gene: 8. The CDR3 spans 14 residues. The sequenced CDR3 bases are TGTGCCAGTAGCCCAGGGGGCCTTGGGTACGAG. As protein: CASSPGGLGYE. The full CDR3 protein is CASSPGGLGYEQYF.

In the case of this clone: The DNA ends 3 residues before the CDR3 does, and the rest of the CDR3 is filled in from the germline J gene. The gene calls are TRBV4-1 and TRBJ2-3, with 7 nucleotides matching TRBD1. From germline, CDR1 is MGHRA and CDR2 YSYEKL. The CDR3 contains 15 residues. The covered CDR3 bases are TGCGCCAGCAGCCGGATTAACACAGGGGTGGAGACG. Protein: CASSRINTGVET. The CDR3 in its entirety is CASSRINTGVETQYF.

In regard to this clone: The sequenced fragment ends 3 residues before the CDR3 boundary, so the rest is inferred from the germline J gene. This chain uses TRBV7-6 with TRBJ1-2; 7 bases match TRBD1. CDR3 length: 18 amino acids. V lost 5 bases, J lost 0 bases, and 15 bases stayed unmatched. Germline V gives CDR1 SGHVS, CDR2 FNYEAQ. CDR3 DNA (partial): TGTGCCAGCAGCCTAAATTCTGACAGGGTACGAACTAACTATGGC. Protein product: CASSLNSDRVRTNYG. In full, the CDR3 reads CASSLNSDRVRTNYGYTF.